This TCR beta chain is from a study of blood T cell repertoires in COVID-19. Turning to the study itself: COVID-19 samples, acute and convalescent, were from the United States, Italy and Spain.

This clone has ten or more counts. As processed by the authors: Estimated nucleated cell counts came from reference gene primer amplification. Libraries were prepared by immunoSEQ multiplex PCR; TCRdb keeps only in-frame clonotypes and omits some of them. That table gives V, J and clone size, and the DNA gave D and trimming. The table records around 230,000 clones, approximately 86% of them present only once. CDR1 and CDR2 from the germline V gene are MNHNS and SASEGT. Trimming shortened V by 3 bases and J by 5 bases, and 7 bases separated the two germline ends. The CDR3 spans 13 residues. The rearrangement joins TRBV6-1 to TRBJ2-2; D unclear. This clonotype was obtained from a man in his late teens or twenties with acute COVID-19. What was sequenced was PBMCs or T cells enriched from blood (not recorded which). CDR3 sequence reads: CASSDTNTGELFF. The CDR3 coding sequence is TGTGCCAGCAGTGACACTAATACCGGGGAGCTGTTTTTT.